This TCR beta chain was profiled in a study of blood T cell repertoires in COVID-19 (dated by TCRdb to about 2020). As for the study more broadly: Collaborator samples came from the United States, Italy and Spain and covered acute and convalescent phases of COVID-19. The dataset comprised deeply sampled blood TCRbeta repertoires from subjects exposed to, actively infected with, or recovered from COVID-19. A freely available public database, intended as a resource for researchers studying the immune response to SARS-CoV-2, is where the repertoires were released. The material from the prospective study consisted of cDNA or gDNA derived from T cells, B-cell-depleted T cells, or PBMCs. The samples were drawn from two sources: the first 160 participants of the ongoing ImmuneRACE study, and fewer than 1,500 subjects contributed by 6 global collaborators. Where available, HLA class I and class II types were obtained from metadata supplied by the sample provider rather than from assay-based typing. A de-identified subject ID, COVID-19 status, age in years and sex were almost always included in the sample metadata.

Whole blood was collected in K2EDTA tubes by collaborating institutions according to the institutions' own protocols. Collaborator samples were shipped for TCRbeta analysis as frozen whole blood, isolated PBMCs, or DNA extracted from either sample type. As to this clone: Its antigen has not been determined. Relative to the germline gene, one junction end is altered; a read error may explain this.

TCRbeta CDR3 regions were amplified from genomic DNA by means of the immunoSEQ Assay, a bias-controlled multiplex PCR. The authors' analysis ran thus. Within the assay, amplification of reference gene primers was used to estimate how many nucleated cells each sample contained. To quantify the absolute abundance of each unique TCRbeta CDR3 rearrangement, sequence reads were collapsed and filtered. Productive Simpson clonality was computed per sample as the square root of Simpson's diversity index over productive rearrangements. This is the immuneACCESS table as TCRdb keeps it, with only in-frame sequences that have V and J called. A part of the clones is gone; compared with another copy, unresolved V genes explain less than half, and the rest is unexplained. Clonal size and the V and J genes are those of that table, whereas D and trimming came from the DNA. The sample data list about 240,000 clones, and roughly 82% of these were observed just once. The top ten constitute 4% to 5% of the sample.

Per the germline V gene (reference sequence), MNHEY is the CDR1 and SMNVEV is the CDR2. Measured from the cysteine to the phenylalanine, the CDR3 is 16 residues long. Only the CDR3 part of the read is kept: 48 bases, read in frame from the first base. Overall study outcomes, separate from this receptor: The quantity of clinical and demographic metadata differed by source and by participant and was supplied without curation.

The V and J segments used are TRBV27 and TRBJ2-1; the central 9 bases match TRBD2. This TCR came from a woman aged 65 to 85 with acute or convalescent COVID-19. Sequencing was carried out using peripheral blood. The DNA sequence reads TGCGCCAGCAGTTTAATAGTAGCGGGGGCGACCAATGAGCAGTTCTTC. Its coded protein is CASSLIVAGATNEQFF.